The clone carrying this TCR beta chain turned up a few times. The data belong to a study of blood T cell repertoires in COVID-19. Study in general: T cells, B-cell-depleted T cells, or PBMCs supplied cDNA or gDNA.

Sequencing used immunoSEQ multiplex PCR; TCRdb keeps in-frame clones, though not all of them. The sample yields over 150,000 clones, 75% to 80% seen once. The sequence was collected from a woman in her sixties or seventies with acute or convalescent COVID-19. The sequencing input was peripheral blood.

The CDR3 DNA follows: TGTGCCAGCAGCGCCGGGACAGAGCCGGGCTACACCTTC. Protein: CASSAGTEPGYTF. This chain uses TRBV5-6 with TRBJ1-2; 7 nucleotides match TRBD1. With 4 bases clipped from V and 8 bases from J, the junction kept 8 bases outside the gene matches. CDR1 is SGHDT and CDR2 is YYEEEE in the germline V gene. CDR3 size: 13 residues.